The 7 T cell receptor beta chains presented below share a single source sample, sequenced in a study of vaccination effects on CD4 cells after COVID-19. Data came from immunoSEQ multiplex PCR; TCRdb stores just in-frame clones and leaves some out. In the table there are about 50,000 clones, around three quarters of which are singletons. The authors isolated CD4+ T cells after roughly 10 days of culture. The antigens of these receptors remain unknown. The sample in question was CD4+ T cells from PBMCs cultured without peptide, obtained before COVID-19 vaccination. These receptors all stem from a human donor who received a COVID-19 vaccine.

This clone was counted between two and nine times. The CDR3 bases are TGCGCCAGCAGCCAAGGACAGGGGGCAACGGCTAATGAAAAACTGTTTTTT. It yields the protein CASSQGQGATANEKLFF. This chain uses TRBV4-1 with TRBJ1-4, with 10 bases matching TRBD1. CDR1 and CDR2 from the germline V gene are MGHRA and YSYEKL. The CDR3 is 17 residues long. The ends lost 1 base at V and 3 bases at J; junction bases unmatched: 5.

This clone was found a few times. The J gene is TRBJ1-2, the V gene TRBV5-4; possibly TRBD1 for D (5 bases). Germline lookup yields CDR1 SGHNT and CDR2 YYREEE (reference sequence). V lost 3 bases to trimming and J lost 7 bases, with 16 bases between them. The CDR3 has 14 residues. This CDR3 reads CASSSDGGTIGYTF. In DNA, the CDR3 is TGTGCCAGCAGCTCGGACGGAGGGACGATTGGCTACACCTTC.

This sequence joins TRBV12-3 or TRBV12-4 and TRBJ1-2; possible D gene TRBD1, 5 bases. Trimming pared 9 bases from V and 7 bases from J, leaving 18 bases between. CDR3 length: 13 residues. CDR3 sequence (DNA): TGTGCCAGTATAGCAGGGAGTCGGGGTGGCTACACCTTC. It encodes CASIAGSRGGYTF.

The chain has TRBV15 and TRBJ2-7; D unclear. V was pared by 3 bases and J by 2 bases, with 11 bases between. The germline V gene encodes CDR1 LNHNV and CDR2 YYDKDF (reference sequence). This CDR3 is 14 amino acids long. Here the CDR3 DNA reads TGTGCCACCAGCAGTTTAGGTGAGACCTACGAGCAGTACGTC. Protein product: CATSSLGETYEQYV.

The table lists this clone with a few counts. CDR3 region: CSASHRAGPNTEAFF. In DNA form, the CDR3 reads TGCAGTGCTAGTCATCGGGCAGGGCCGAACACTGAAGCTTTCTTT. The rearrangement uses TRBV20-1 and TRBJ1-1, with D possibly TRBD1 on 5 matching bases. The CDR3 covers 15 residues. Trimming pared 3 bases from V and 1 base from J, leaving 15 bases between. Germline CDR1 is DFQATT and CDR2 is SNEGSKA (reference sequence).

The genes are TRBV19 and TRBJ2-1; D may be TRBD1 (6 bases). V dropped 10 bases and J dropped 2 bases, with 12 bases sitting between them. The germline gives CDR1 LNHDA, CDR2 SQIVND (reference sequence). CDR3 length equals 13 residues. The CDR3 coding sequence is TGTGCCACTTCGACAGGAACCTACAATGAGCAGTTCTTC. Its translation is CATSTGTYNEQFF.

This rearrangement joins TRBV23-1 to TRBJ2-7; tentative D call: TRBD2 (5 bases). Being an ORF, TRBV23-1 has a function that is uncertain. Trimming left V 6 bases short and J 3 bases short, with 15 bases between. The CDR3 contains 14 residues. The CDR3 region is CASRPEDPSYEQYV. The CDR3 coding sequence is TGCGCCAGCAGACCGGAGGATCCAAGCTACGAGCAGTACGTC.